These T cell receptor beta chains were read from a single sample in a study of T cell repertoires in cytomegalovirus infection. TCRdb analysed the reads with MiXCR anew, one entry per CDR3 protein. Here the sample spans approximately 500,000 distinct CDR3 sequences, 16% being singletons. Sequenced sample: CD8+ T cells from PBMCs. Source of these receptors: a human donor in good health (CMV status not recorded). Some clones in this sample may be carry-over from other donors' samples. The CDR3 runs from the conserved cysteine through the conserved F or W. The D gene is left open where the match is weak. Clone size is not always given. Where it is, it says once, few, many or a class for expanded clones.

-	few	TRBV11-2	TRBJ1-2	CASSLAGRAPNYGYTF	TGTGCCAGCAGCTTAGCCGGACGGGCCCCCAACTATGGCTACACCTTC
-	many	TRBV27	TRBJ1-5	CASSPSAGDSNQPQHF	TGTGCCAGCAGTCCGAGCGCAGGGGATAGCAATCAGCCCCAGCATTTT
-	many	TRBV7-9	TRBJ2-1	CASSLIAVGYNEQFF	TGTGCCAGCAGCTTAATCGCGGTCGGATACAATGAGCAGTTCTTC
TRBD2	many	TRBV12-3/TRBV12-4	TRBJ2-3	CASTVTPGLAGTDTQYF	TGTGCCAGCACCGTAACCCCGGGACTAGCGGGCACAGATACGCAGTATTTT
-	-	TRBV9	TRBJ2-1	CASSESRSYNEQFF	TGTGCCAGCAGCGAGTCCCGCTCCTACAATGAGCAGTTCTTC
-	few	TRBV2	TRBJ2-1	CASRGTEQFF	TGTGCCAGCAGAGGAACTGAGCAGTTCTTC
-	-	TRBV20-1	TRBJ1-1	CSARPRTQSEAFF	TGCAGTGCTAGACCCCGAACCCAGAGTGAAGCTTTCTTT
-	many	TRBV10-3	TRBJ2-7	CAITNRVGVDEQYF	TGTGCCATCACCAACAGGGTGGGAGTCGACGAGCAGTACTTC
-	-	TRBV9	TRBJ1-2	CASSVEGGPGLYGYTF	TGTGCCAGCAGCGTAGAAGGGGGGCCCGGACTCTATGGCTACACCTTC
-	few	TRBV6-6	TRBJ1-1	CASSPSGMNTEAFF	TGTGCCAGCAGCCCCTCGGGGATGAACACTGAAGCTTTCTTT
TRBD1	-	TRBV2	TRBJ1-2	CASKGQRGNTNYGYTF	TGTGCCAGCAAGGGACAGCGAGGAAATACTAACTATGGCTACACCTTC
-	-	TRBV11-2	TRBJ2-5	CASSLGLRAGKETQYF	TGTGCCAGCAGCTTAGGGCTGCGGGCAGGGAAAGAGACCCAGTACTTC
-	many	TRBV11-2	TRBJ1-1	CASIPWQQTEAFF	TGTGCCAGCATCCCCTGGCAGCAAACTGAAGCTTTCTTT
-	few	TRBV18	TRBJ2-4	CASSSGLGVVDIQYF	TGTGCCAGCTCCTCCGGACTGGGTGTGGTAGACATTCAGTACTTC
TRBD1	few	TRBV19	TRBJ1-2	CASRQGLRGYTF	TGTGCCAGCCGACAGGGATTACGCGGCTACACCTTC
-	-	TRBV5-1	TRBJ1-2	CASSLAGVANYGYTF	TGCGCCAGCAGCTTGGCGGGCGTAGCTAACTATGGCTACACCTTC
TRBD2	many	TRBV27	TRBJ2-3	CASSPRTSGAPPGTDTQYF	TGTGCCAGCAGTCCTCGGACTAGCGGGGCCCCACCGGGCACAGATACGCAGTATTTT
-	-	TRBV9	TRBJ1-2	CASSRTLLRGYTF	TGTGCCAGCAGTCGAACCCTTCTGAGGGGCTACACCTTC
TRBD2	few	TRBV9	TRBJ2-6	CASSAPSGNGANVLTF	TGTGCCAGCAGCGCCCCAAGCGGGAACGGGGCCAACGTCCTGACTTTC
TRBD2	-	TRBV24-1	TRBJ2-1	CATSAVGTSGNVNEQFF	TGTGCCACCAGTGCCGTGGGGACTAGCGGGAATGTAAATGAGCAGTTCTTC
-	-	TRBV20-1	TRBJ2-3	CSARRGGVLTDTQYF	TGCAGTGCTAGAAGGGGGGGGGTACTCACAGATACGCAGTATTTT
TRBD2	-	TRBV20-1	TRBJ2-7	CSARDRLAGGEQYF	TGCAGTGCTAGAGATCGGCTAGCGGGGGGCGAGCAGTACTTC
-	once	TRBV20-1	TRBJ2-3	CSARVPATPDTQYF	TGCAGTGCTAGAGTTCCCGCCACCCCAGATACGCAGTATTTT
-	many	TRBV7-9	TRBJ2-5	CASSPEFQETQYF	TGTGCCAGCAGCCCAGAGTTCCAAGAGACCCAGTACTTC
TRBD2	few	TRBV19	TRBJ2-1	CASTIRLAVAMNEQFF	TGTGCCAGTACTATCAGACTAGCGGTGGCCATGAATGAGCAGTTCTTC
TRBD2	-	TRBV6-5	TRBJ2-1	CASSSGTTPYNEQFF	TGTGCCAGCAGTTCCGGGACTACGCCCTACAATGAGCAGTTCTTC
-	-	TRBV9	TRBJ2-5	CASSVGSGGVQETQYF	TGTGCCAGCAGCGTAGGGAGCGGTGGGGTCCAAGAGACCCAGTACTTC
-	few	TRBV9	TRBJ2-7	CASSAHGSSYEQYF	TGTGCCAGCAGCGCCCACGGGAGCTCCTACGAGCAGTACTTC
TRBD1	few	TRBV19	TRBJ1-1	CASSIAGQGSTEAFF	TGTGCCAGTAGTATAGCGGGACAGGGGAGCACTGAAGCTTTCTTT
TRBD1	many	TRBV4-1	TRBJ1-5	CASSHDRGGNQPQHF	TGCGCCAGCAGCCACGACAGGGGAGGCAATCAGCCCCAGCATTTT
-	-	TRBV5-1	TRBJ2-1	CASSLTDYNEQFF	TGCGCCAGCAGCCTGACTGACTACAATGAGCAGTTCTTC
-	few	TRBV4-2	TRBJ2-1	CASSQERESNEQFF	TGTGCCAGCAGCCAAGAAAGGGAGTCGAATGAGCAGTTCTTC
-	few	TRBV19	TRBJ2-7	CASSIGRPPSEQYF	TGTGCCAGTAGTATAGGAAGGCCCCCTTCCGAGCAGTACTTC
TRBD2	many	TRBV7-6	TRBJ2-2	CASSLAGGGTGELFF	TGTGCCAGCAGTCTAGCGGGAGGAGGGACCGGGGAGCTGTTTTTT
TRBD1	-	TRBV13	TRBJ1-3	CASSFLDRAGNTIYF	TGTGCCAGCAGCTTCCTAGACAGGGCTGGAAACACCATATATTTT
-	many	TRBV14	TRBJ2-7	CASSQLIGSSYEQYF	TGTGCCAGCAGCCAACTAATCGGGAGTTCCTACGAGCAGTACTTC
-	-	TRBV7-6	TRBJ2-3	CASSLGGVTITDTQYF	TGTGCAAGCAGCTTAGGCGGCGTGACGATCACAGATACGCAGTATTTT
TRBD2	few	TRBV5-1	TRBJ2-1	CASSLEVGEGEQFF	TGCGCCAGCAGCTTGGAAGTAGGGGAGGGTGAGCAGTTCTTC
-	many	TRBV6-1	TRBJ1-4	CASSEFATNEKLFF	TGTGCCAGCAGTGAATTTGCAACTAATGAAAAACTGTTTTTT
TRBD2	few	TRBV6-1	TRBJ2-7	CASSRTSGHEQYF	TGTGCCAGCAGTCGGACTAGCGGCCACGAGCAGTACTTC
TRBD1	-	TRBV7-3	TRBJ1-5	CASSSPQGASQPQHF	TGTGCCAGCAGCTCCCCCCAGGGGGCGAGTCAGCCCCAGCATTTT
-	many	TRBV12-3/TRBV12-4	TRBJ1-3	CASKTGTASGNTIYF	TGTGCCAGCAAAACTGGGACGGCCTCTGGAAACACCATATATTTT
TRBD1	few	TRBV4-1	TRBJ2-3	CASSNRQGITDTQYF	TGCGCCAGCAGCAACCGACAGGGAATAACAGATACGCAGTATTTT
-	many	TRBV2	TRBJ1-1	CASPSGQQNTEAFF	TGTGCCAGCCCTTCGGGACAACAGAACACTGAAGCTTTCTTT
-	few	TRBV4-2	TRBJ2-1	CASSQDPANSYNEQFF	TGTGCCAGCAGCCAAGACCCGGCGAACTCCTACAATGAGCAGTTCTTC
-	many	TRBV28	TRBJ2-5	CASSWRGNPGETQYF	TGTGCCAGCAGCTGGAGGGGCAACCCGGGAGAGACCCAGTACTTC
TRBD2	-	TRBV27	TRBJ2-1	CASKAAGAYNEQFF	TGTGCCAGCAAGGCGGCGGGGGCCTACAATGAGCAGTTCTTC
-	few	TRBV6-2/TRBV6-3	TRBJ2-7	CASTTTPGGLRNEQYF	TGTGCCAGCACCACGACACCCGGGGGGCTGAGGAACGAGCAGTACTTC
-	-	TRBV9	TRBJ2-3	CASSPGADISTDTQYF	TGTGCCAGCAGCCCAGGGGCCGATATCAGCACAGATACGCAGTATTTT
TRBD1	-	TRBV20-1	TRBJ1-1	CSASAYLDRVQIPEAFF	TGCAGTGCTAGCGCTTACCTGGACAGGGTACAAATCCCTGAAGCTTTCTTT